What follows are 31 T cell receptor beta chains derived from one specimen sequenced in a study of response to subunit inactivated influenza vaccine. Via MiXCR, TCRdb re-called the RT-PCR reads, giving one row per CDR3 protein. The sample holds roughly 570,000 distinct CDR3 sequences, 13% seen once. The sample consisted of PBMCs from blood, taken 40 to 50 days after vaccination. These receptors were collected from a man aged 50 or older who received an inactivated influenza vaccine.

Ten or more counts support this clonotype. The V and J genes are TRBV20-1 and TRBJ1-1; TRBD1 is a possible D gene (6 bases). Trimming took off 5 bases at V and 6 bases at J, with 16 bases between the two ends. In germline, CDR1 is DFQATT, CDR2 SNEGSKA (reference sequence). The CDR3 contains 13 residues. The CDR3 loop reads CSAWVSGASEAFF. In nucleotides, the CDR3 is TGCAGTGCTTGGGTTTCAGGGGCGTCTGAAGCTTTCTTT.

A few counts support this clonotype. The chain links TRBV6-2 or TRBV6-3 to TRBJ2-7, with TRBD1 matching over 7 bases. CDR1 is MNHEY and CDR2 is SVGEGT in the germline V gene. V lost 5 bases, J lost 2 bases, and 9 bases stayed unmatched. This CDR3 is 15 amino acids long. The CDR3 spells CASSPLLTGTYEQYF. CDR3 nucleotides: TGTGCCAGCAGTCCCCTCCTGACAGGGACCTACGAGCAGTACTTC.

V is TRBV5-1 and J is TRBJ2-3, with 7 bases aligning to TRBD1. V trimming: 5 bases; J trimming: 0 bases; junction bases outside the gene matches: 9. CDR3 length: 16 amino acids. Germline CDR1 and CDR2: SGHRS and YFSETQ. This CDR3 reads CASSGGQGVSTDTQYF. The CDR3, as DNA: TGCGCCAGCAGTGGCGGGCAGGGGGTAAGCACAGATACGCAGTATTTT. Variable domain in full (rest from reference TRBV5-1 and TRBJ2-3): KAGVTQTPRYLIKTRGQQVTLSCSPISGHRSVSWYQQTPGQGLQFLFEYFSETQRNKGNFPGRFSGRQFSNSRSEMNVSTLELGDSALYLCASSGGQGVSTDTQYFGPGTRLTVL.

V usage is TRBV28 and J usage is TRBJ2-3; the D is unclear. The V end lost 4 bases, the J end lost 6 bases, and 11 bases lay between the germline ends. Per the germline V gene, CDR1 is MDHEN and CDR2 is SYDVKM. This CDR3 region has 13 residues. The CDR3 nucleotides are TGTGCCAGCAGTTCCACTATGTCCGATACGCAGTATTTT. Translation gives CASSSTMSDTQYF.

In regard to this clonotype: One end of the junction varies from germline; a read error may be responsible. The chain uses TRBV6-2 or TRBV6-3 and TRBJ2-7; tentatively, D is TRBD1 (6 bases). Germline V gene lookup returns CDR1 MNHEY and CDR2 SVGEGT. The CDR3 is 14 amino acids. The CDR3 is CASSYSIQGPLEHF. CDR3 sequence (DNA): TGTGCCAGCAGTTACTCGATACAGGGACCTTTGGAGCACTTC.

This clonotype was detected a few times. The chain recombines TRBV5-1 with TRBJ2-7; possible D gene TRBD1, 8 bases. Trimming took 2 bases from V and 1 from J, leaving 13 bases between them. There are 15 residues in the CDR3. From germline, CDR1 is SGHRS and CDR2 YFSETQ. CDR3 sequence (DNA): TGCGCCAGCAGCTTACAGGGGGGGACTTCCTACGAGCAGTACTTC. This gives the protein CASSLQGGTSYEQYF.

This rearrangement joins TRBV15 to TRBJ2-3; D gene unclear. V lost 1 base to trimming and J lost 7 bases, with 12 bases between them. Germline V lookup: CDR1 LNHNV, CDR2 YYDKDF (reference sequence). The CDR3 sequence is 14 residues long. The CDR3: CATSRGFSAHTQYF. As DNA, the CDR3 is TGTGCCACCAGCAGAGGATTCTCGGCGCATACGCAGTATTTT.

This chain connects TRBV4-2 to TRBJ2-5; possible D gene TRBD2, 6 bases. Germline-derived CDR1 and CDR2 are LGHNA and YNFKEQ. This CDR3 region has 15 residues. Trimming took off 4 bases at V and 5 bases at J, with 17 bases between the two ends. Here the CDR3 reads CASSRGRLGGETQYF. In DNA, the CDR3 is TGTGCCAGCAGCCGCGGTAGACTAGGAGGGGAGACCCAGTACTTC.

The chain couples TRBV11-1 to TRBJ2-1; D is unresolved. V lost 0 bases to trimming and J lost 0 bases, with 9 bases between them. The CDR3 loop spans 16 amino acids. Germline V gene sequence: CDR1 SGHAT, CDR2 FQDESV (reference sequence). The CDR3 sequence is CASSLAQASSYNEQFF. DNA for the CDR3: TGTGCCAGCAGCTTAGCTCAGGCTAGCTCCTACAATGAGCAGTTCTTC.

V usage is TRBV7-6 and J usage is TRBJ2-5, with 7 bases that match TRBD2. The junction had 4 bases not matched to a gene; V was cut back by 5 bases and J by 1 base. CDR1 and CDR2 (germline): SGHVS, FNYEAQ. The CDR3 runs 14 residues. The CDR3 coding sequence is TGTGCCAGCAGCACTGGGACTACCCAAGAGACCCAGTACTTC. This sequence encodes CASSTGTTQETQYF.

This clonotype has more than one count but fewer than ten. The junction shows a germline mismatch at one end, possibly a read error. The rearrangement uses TRBV4-3 and TRBJ2-7; tentatively, D is TRBD2 (6 bases). This CDR3 spans 15 amino acids. CDR1 is LGHNA, CDR2 YSLEER, per germline. This chain's CDR3 is CASSQGVWDSNEQYF. The CDR3 DNA is TGCGCCAGCAGCCAAGGGGTTTGGGACTCCAACGAGCAGTACTTC.

About this clonotype itself: Mismatch with germline at one junction end may stem from a read error. The J gene is TRBJ2-4, the V gene TRBV28, with a tentative D call TRBD1 (5 bases). The CDR3 spans 13 residues. CDR1 and CDR2 (germline): MDHEN, SYDVKM. The CDR3 DNA reads TGTGCCAGCTGTTTGCGAAGGACAAAGATTCAGTACTTC. Amino acid sequence: CASCLRRTKIQYF.

This clonotype was counted between two and nine times. The chain has TRBV6-5 and TRBJ2-5; the match to TRBD2 covers 13 bases. This CDR3 contains 19 residues. Germline V CDR1 and CDR2: MNHEY, SVGAGI. V was clipped by 1 base and J by 5 bases; unmatched bases: 13. CDR3 residues: CASSYFPPYGTSGVETQYF. The CDR3 DNA follows: TGTGCCAGCAGTTACTTCCCCCCTTACGGGACTAGCGGGGTGGAGACCCAGTACTTC.

This clonotype showed up just a few times. The rearrangement uses TRBV20-1 and TRBJ1-2; D is perhaps TRBD1 (6 bases). There are 12 residues in the CDR3. Germline V lookup: CDR1 DFQATT, CDR2 SNEGSKA (reference sequence). Here the CDR3 reads CTASTGTFGYTF. CDR3 bases: TGCACCGCGAGTACAGGGACTTTTGGCTACACCTTC.

The chain joins TRBV7-6 to TRBJ2-3; no definite D call. CDR3 length: 14 residues. V dropped 2 bases and J dropped 3 bases, with 9 bases sitting between them. CDR1 is SGHVS, CDR2 FNYEAQ, per germline. Written as DNA, the CDR3 is TGTGCCAGCAGCTTAAATATGGGAACAGATACGCAGTATTTT. Its protein is CASSLNMGTDTQYF.

The rearrangement joins TRBV5-1 to TRBJ2-1; 9 nucleotides line up with TRBD2. The length of the CDR3 is 15 residues. The V gene end was trimmed by 4 bases and the J gene end by 8 bases; junction bases not matched to a gene: 10. The germline V gene has CDR1 SGHRS and CDR2 YFSETQ. The CDR3 DNA reads as TGCGCCAGCAGCACCCCTAGCGGGGTAGTGGATGAGCAGTTCTTC. Translation: CASSTPSGVVDEQFF.

The J gene is TRBJ2-7, the V gene TRBV4-1; 7 positions agree with TRBD1. V was pared by 3 bases and J by 1 base, with 9 bases of the junction left unmatched. Germline V CDR1 and CDR2: MGHRA, YSYEKL. This CDR3 spans 16 amino acids. In nucleotides, the CDR3 is TGCGCCAGCAGCCAGCCCATCGGGACAGATTCCTACGAGCAGTACTTC. Translating it yields CASSQPIGTDSYEQYF.

The chain uses TRBV12-3 or TRBV12-4 and TRBJ1-1; TRBD1 might be the D (5 bases). The CDR3 loop spans 15 amino acids. The V end lost 1 base, the J end lost 11 bases, and 20 bases lay between the germline ends. The DNA for the CDR3 is TGTGCCAGCAGTTTAGTCCCAACCGGGACCCAAGGCGCTTTCTTT. It encodes CASSLVPTGTQGAFF.

In this sample, this clonotype turned up a few times. This sequence joins TRBV24-1 and TRBJ2-3; TRBD1 matches 8 bases. Germline V gene sequence: CDR1 KGHDR, CDR2 SFDVKD. This CDR3 spans 15 amino acids. The junction had 6 bases not matched to a gene; V was cut back by 6 bases and J by 2 bases. The CDR3 DNA reads as TGTGCCACCAGTCCCGGGACAGGTCACACAGATACGCAGTATTTT. Its translation is CATSPGTGHTDTQYF.

This clonotype was seen many times. The chain recombines TRBV20-1 with TRBJ1-3; TRBD1 matches at 7 bases. Germline V lookup: CDR1 DFQATT, CDR2 SNEGSKA (reference sequence). V shed 6 bases, J shed 4 bases, and the junction held 9 bases outside the gene matches. The CDR3 runs 14 residues. The CDR3 sequence is CSARRGTAGNTIYF. CDR3 in DNA: TGCAGTGCCCGTCGCGGGACAGCCGGAAACACCATATATTTT.

This clonotype came up a few times. The J gene is TRBJ2-5, the V gene TRBV5-1; 7 bases are shared with TRBD2. The V gene end was trimmed by 0 bases and the J gene end by 7 bases; junction bases not matched to a gene: 9. CDR1 is SGHRS and CDR2 is YFSETQ in the germline V gene. CDR3 length: 15 residues. This CDR3 is CASSLAFAGDGTQYF. The CDR3 DNA follows: TGCGCCAGCAGCTTGGCCTTTGCGGGAGATGGGACCCAGTACTTC. Variable domain in full (rest from reference TRBV5-1 and TRBJ2-5): KAGVTQTPRYLIKTRGQQVTLSCSPISGHRSVSWYQQTPGQGLQFLFEYFSETQRNKGNFPGRFSGRQFSNSRSEMNVSTLELGDSALYLCASSLAFAGDGTQYFGPGTRLLVL.

This clonotype showed up many times. V and J are TRBV11-2 and TRBJ2-4; D is perhaps TRBD1 (6 bases). V gave up 7 bases and J gave up 1 base, with 14 bases separating them. Germline CDR1 reads SGHAT; CDR2 reads FQNNGV. The CDR3 has 15 residues. Here the CDR3 DNA reads TGTGCCAGCACCGATAACAGGGAGGCCAAAAACATTCAGTACTTC. Residues: CASTDNREAKNIQYF.

The chain recombines TRBV5-5 with TRBJ2-3; TRBD2 might be the D (5 bases). This CDR3 contains 16 residues. CDR1 SGHKS and CDR2 YYEKEE come from the germline V gene (reference sequence). Trimming stripped 5 bases from V and 2 bases from J, with 18 bases between. The CDR3 bases are TGTGCCAGCAGTTTTGTTCCGGGAACCCACACAGATACGCAGTATTTT. Its translation is CASSFVPGTHTDTQYF. The complete variable domain, with remaining parts taken from reference TRBV5-5 and TRBJ2-3, reads DAGVTQSPTHLIKTRGQQVTLRCSPISGHKSVSWYQQVLGQGPQFIFQYYEKEERGRGNFPDRFSARQFPNYSSELNVNALLLGDSALYLCASSFVPGTHTDTQYFGPGTRLTVL.

The chain recombines TRBV20-1 with TRBJ2-5, with TRBD1 identical over 7 bases. Germline V gene data show CDR1 as DFQATT and CDR2 as SNEGSKA (reference sequence). The CDR3 contains 16 residues. V trimming: 1 base; J trimming: 1 base; junction bases outside the gene matches: 9. The CDR3 DNA sequence: TGCAGTGCTAGAGGCCAGACCGGGACAGCCCAAGAGACCCAGTACTTC. This gives the protein CSARGQTGTAQETQYF.

This chain connects TRBV29-1 to TRBJ1-1; TRBD1 agrees at 10 bases. Trimming cost V 0 bases and J 5 bases; bases outside gene matches: 15. Germline V CDR1 and CDR2: SQVTM, ANQGSEA. The CDR3 has 18 residues. The CDR3: CSVEDLNRDRGGGTEAFF. In DNA form, the CDR3 reads TGCAGCGTTGAAGATCTGAACCGGGACAGGGGCGGTGGGACTGAAGCTTTCTTT.

The gene calls are TRBV19 and TRBJ2-4; D perhaps matches TRBD1 (6 bases). This CDR3 spans 15 amino acids. Germline CDR1 reads LNHDA; CDR2 reads SQIVND (reference sequence). V shed 7 bases and J shed 3 bases, with 16 bases lying between them. CDR3 bases: TGTGCCAGTACCCCGGACAGACTGGGCAAAAACATTCAGTACTTC. This codes for CASTPDRLGKNIQYF.

This clonotype showed up many times. V gene TRBV6-5 combines with J gene TRBJ1-2, with TRBD1 matching 10 bases. The trim removed 0 bases at V and 8 bases at J, leaving 6 bases unmatched. CDR3 size: 15 residues. Per germline, CDR1 MNHEY and CDR2 SVGAGI. CDR3 amino acids: CASSYSGQGLAGYTF. The CDR3 DNA follows: TGTGCCAGCAGTTACTCGGGACAGGGGCTGGCGGGCTACACCTTC.

The chain joins TRBV18 to TRBJ2-1, with 10 nucleotides matching TRBD2. CDR3 size: 16 residues. Trimming cost V 5 bases and J 7 bases; bases outside gene matches: 11. Germline loops: CDR1 KGHSH, CDR2 LQKENI. CDR3 sequence: CASSFIAGGQANEQFF. CDR3 nucleotide sequence: TGTGCCAGCTCATTTATAGCGGGAGGCCAGGCGAATGAGCAGTTCTTC.

The chain couples TRBV12-3 or TRBV12-4 to TRBJ2-2; D is unclear. This CDR3 has 14 amino acids. V lost 3 bases to trimming and J lost 0 bases, with 5 bases between them. For the CDR3, the DNA is TGTGCCAGCAGTTTCCGCGCGAACACCGGGGAGCTGTTTTTT. Its translation is CASSFRANTGELFF.

The rearrangement links TRBV4-2 to TRBJ2-1; 7 nucleotides line up with TRBD2. The junction had 2 bases not matched to a gene; V was cut back by 1 base and J by 2 bases. The V gene's germline CDR1 is LGHNA and CDR2 YNFKEQ. CDR3 length: 15 residues. For the CDR3, the DNA is TGTGCCAGCAGCCAAGGCGGGGGTACCTACAATGAGCAGTTCTTC. It is translated as CASSQGGGTYNEQFF.

This clonotype turned up a few times. The chain combines TRBV15 with TRBJ2-3, with D unresolved. Germline V gene lookup returns CDR1 LNHNV and CDR2 YYDKDF (reference sequence). This CDR3 is built from 16 residues. V gave up 0 bases and J gave up 3 bases, with 13 bases separating them. The CDR3: CATSREGFGPTDTQYF. The CDR3 DNA sequence: TGTGCCACCAGCAGAGAGGGGTTTGGACCAACAGATACGCAGTATTTT.